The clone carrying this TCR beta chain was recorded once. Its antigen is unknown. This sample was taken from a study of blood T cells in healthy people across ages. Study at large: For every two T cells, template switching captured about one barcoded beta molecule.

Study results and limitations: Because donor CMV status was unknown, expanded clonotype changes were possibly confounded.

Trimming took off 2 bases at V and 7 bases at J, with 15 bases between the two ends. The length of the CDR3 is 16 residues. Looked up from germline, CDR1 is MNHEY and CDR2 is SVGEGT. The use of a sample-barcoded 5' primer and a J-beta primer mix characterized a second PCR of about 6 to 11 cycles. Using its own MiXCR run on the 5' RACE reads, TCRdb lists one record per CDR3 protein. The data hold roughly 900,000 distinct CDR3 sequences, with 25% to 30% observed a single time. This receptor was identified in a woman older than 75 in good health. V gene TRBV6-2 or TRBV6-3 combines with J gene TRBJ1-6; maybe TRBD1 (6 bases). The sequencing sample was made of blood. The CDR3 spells CASSYGYHRDNSPLHF. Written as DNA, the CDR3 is TGTGCCAGCAGTTACGGGTACCACAGGGACAATTCACCCCTCCACTTT.